The entry below describes one TCR beta chain. The V and J ends lost 1 base and 2 bases respectively, with 12 bases between them. The CDR3 is 16 amino acids. Germline V gene sequence: CDR1 MNHNS, CDR2 SASEGT. TCRdb's copy holds only in-frame clones and misses some; the assay was immunoSEQ multiplex PCR. This sample carries about 94,000 clones, roughly 84% of them seen once, and the ten largest clones take approximately 0.3%. The sample is drawn from a study of OX40 agonist ivuxolimab in advanced cancers. The sample was CD4+ or CD8+ T cells sorted from blood, taken in a trial of the OX40 agonist ivuxolimab. V gene TRBV6-1 combines with J gene TRBJ1-5; weak D call: TRBD1 (6 bases). This clonotype originated in an adult with an advanced solid tumor such as melanoma, head and neck, liver or kidney cancer. CDR3 sequence: CASSEVWGAGNQPQHF. The DNA for the CDR3 is TGTGCCAGCAGTGAAGTCTGGGGGGCGGGCAATCAGCCCCAGCATTTT.